This T cell receptor (beta chain) was observed in a study of shared clonotypes between healthy human individuals. General study points: Across a handful of donors, naive CD4 shared roughly 5.1%, naive CD8 approximately 3.5%, memory CD4 roughly 2.1%, memory CD8 under 0.5%.

Deep was the level used in running the assay. Each subset's genomic DNA was split evenly across several immunoSEQ plates. Per sorted-subset replicate PCR, input was approximately 0.2 ug DNA, representing about 29,000 T cell genomes. The repertoire was sequenced with immunoSEQ multiplex PCR; TCRdb's copy has only in-frame clones and lacks some. Of roughly 2 million clones in the sample, less than 95% were seen once. Of note for this clone: Antigen unknown.

Naive CD8 cells lacked CD45RO, underwent positive selection for CCR7 and left out terminally differentiated effector memory CD45RA+ cells. With 5 bases removed from V and 0 bases from J, the gap between germline ends came to 8 bases. There are 13 residues in the CDR3. Germline CDR1 is SGHAT and CDR2 is FQNNGV. The receptor was isolated from a man between 18 and 35 years old in good health. The J gene is TRBJ2-7, the V gene TRBV11-2, with D unclear. The sequenced sample consisted of naive CD8+ T cells sorted from blood. The CDR3 region is CASSASSSYEQYF. DNA of the CDR3: TGTGCCAGCAGCGCCAGTTCCTCCTACGAGCAGTACTTC.